Here is one TCR beta chain with its context. As processed by the authors: Estimation of nucleated cell counts was performed using reference gene primer amplification. Using immunoSEQ multiplex PCR, the repertoire was profiled, and TCRdb retains in-frame clones only, with some absent. From that table come the V and J calls and clone size; the DNA was used to work out D and trimming. This sample has about 120,000 clones; roughly nine tenths occur once, and the top ten carry about 1.9%. The entry originates in a study of blood T cell repertoires in COVID-19. Overall study: The samples span acute and convalescent COVID-19 from the United States, Italy and Spain. The cDNA or gDNA used as material had been derived from T cells, B-cell-depleted T cells, or PBMCs.

V shed 8 bases and J shed 4 bases, with 10 bases lying between them. The CDR3 extends over 12 amino acids. The germline gives CDR1 SGHNT, CDR2 YENEEA. The TCR sequence derives from a human donor with active COVID-19. The donor label of this sample is uncertain. The specimen was peripheral blood. The genes are TRBV11-3 and TRBJ2-3; weak D call: TRBD2 (6 bases). Written as DNA, the CDR3 is TGTGCCAGCTCGCTAGCGTCAGATACGCAGTATTTT. Protein product: CASSLASDTQYF.